This passage covers 27 T cell receptor beta chains from one sample sequenced in a study of blood T cells in healthy people across ages. Then a second PCR, running roughly 7 to 11 cycles, was carried out with a sample-barcoded 5' primer and a J-beta primer mix. TCRdb re-called the 5' RACE reads with MiXCR, one entry per CDR3 protein. The data show over a million distinct CDR3 sequences, with 40% to 50% seen just once and 15% to 20% held by the top ten. Input material: blood. These receptors were collected from a woman aged 55-70 years in good health.

The chain uses TRBV5-1 and TRBJ2-5; 9 bases line up with TRBD1. This CDR3 region has 15 residues. Germline lookup yields CDR1 SGHRS and CDR2 YFSETQ. Trimming took 4 bases from V and 2 from J; bases not matched to a gene: 6. CDR3 residues: CASSRPGQGQETQYF. CDR3 nucleotide sequence: TGCGCCAGCAGCCGACCGGGACAGGGACAAGAGACCCAGTACTTC.

The chain combines TRBV6-1 with TRBJ2-1; D might be TRBD2 (5 bases). V lost 0 bases and J 7 bases, leaving 7 bases between the germline ends. Germline V gene sequence: CDR1 MNHNS, CDR2 SASEGT. The CDR3 runs 13 residues. CDR3 DNA sequence: TGTGCCAGCAGTGAAGCCGGGAATAATGAGCAGTTCTTC. Translation: CASSEAGNNEQFF.

The chain recombines TRBV4-2 with TRBJ2-7, with a possible D match to TRBD2 (6 bases). The ends were cut back, 4 bases at V and 0 bases at J, with 13 bases in the middle. The CDR3 covers 15 residues. CDR1 is LGHNA and CDR2 is YNFKEQ in the germline V gene. CDR3 protein: CASSLTDGSSYEQYF. The CDR3 coding sequence is TGTGCCAGCAGCCTCACCGACGGGAGCTCCTACGAGCAGTACTTC.

This clonotype has ten or more counts. V usage is TRBV6-2 or TRBV6-3 and J usage is TRBJ2-3; 10 nucleotides line up with TRBD2. This CDR3 region has 15 residues. CDR1 is MNHEY, CDR2 SVGEGT, per germline. The V and J ends lost 5 bases and 10 bases, in that order; junction bases with no gene match: 12. The CDR3 spells CASSQLAGASVPQYF. DNA for the CDR3: TGTGCCAGCAGTCAGCTAGCGGGAGCCTCGGTTCCGCAGTATTTT.

V and J are TRBV20-1 and TRBJ2-6, with D perhaps matching TRBD2 (6 bases). The germline CDR1 and CDR2 sequences are DFQATT and SNEGSKA (reference sequence). CDR3 size: 20 residues. V was pared by 3 bases and J by 0 bases, with 24 bases between. In nucleotides, the CDR3 is TGCAGTGCTAGTGGGGTAATAGGGACTGGTTTAGACTCTGGGGCCAACGTCCTGACTTTC. Its protein is CSASGVIGTGLDSGANVLTF.

The rearrangement uses TRBV9 and TRBJ2-2; 7 bases map to TRBD2. CDR3 length equals 13 residues. With V trimmed by 4 bases and J by 7 bases, 4 bases remained unmatched. Germline lookup yields CDR1 SGDLS and CDR2 YYNGEE. CDR3 nucleotide sequence: TGTGCCAGCAGCCCAAGGACTAGCGGGGAGCTGTTTTTT. This translates into CASSPRTSGELFF. The whole variable domain, remainder taken from reference TRBV9 and TRBJ2-2, is DSGVTQTPKHLITATGQRVTLRCSPRSGDLSVYWYQQSLDQGLQFLIQYYNGEERAKGNILERFSAQQFPDLHSELNLSSLELGDSALYFCASSPRTSGELFFGEGSRLTVL.

The genes are TRBV9 and TRBJ2-2; 7 nucleotides align to TRBD2. Germline V CDR1 and CDR2: SGDLS, YYNGEE. This CDR3 has 19 amino acids. The V gene end was trimmed by 2 bases and the J gene end by 0 bases; junction bases not matched to a gene: 13. CDR3 DNA sequence: TGTGCCAGCAGCGTTCCCGGGTTGGCGGGAGAGACGAACACCGGGGAGCTGTTTTTT. It codes for CASSVPGLAGETNTGELFF. Together with reference TRBV9 and TRBJ2-2, the CDR3 gives the full variable domain: DSGVTQTPKHLITATGQRVTLRCSPRSGDLSVYWYQQSLDQGLQFLIQYYNGEERAKGNILERFSAQQFPDLHSELNLSSLELGDSALYFCASSVPGLAGETNTGELFFGEGSRLTVL.

The V and J genes are TRBV2 and TRBJ2-7; TRBD1 agrees at 11 bases. From germline, CDR1 is SNHLY and CDR2 FYNNEI. This CDR3 contains 15 residues. V trimming: 1 base; J trimming: 5 bases; junction bases outside the gene matches: 4. CDR3 residues: CASSEVGQGGNEQYF. CDR3 DNA: TGTGCCAGCAGTGAAGTGGGACAGGGGGGCAACGAGCAGTACTTC.

Regarding this clonotype: A much more abundant neighbour one base away suggests this may be a read error. The genes are TRBV27 and TRBJ2-2; weak D call: TRBD2 (6 bases). Trimming removed 0 bases at V and 4 bases at J, with 12 bases between. Germline V gene lookup returns CDR1 MNHEY and CDR2 SMNVEV (reference sequence). The CDR3 covers 16 residues. The CDR3, as DNA: TGTGCCAGCAGTTTATCGGGACTGAAGAGCACCGGGGAGCTGTTTTTT. The encoded protein is CASSLSGLKSTGELFF.

Note on this clonotype: A much larger clonotype is one base distant, so this may be a read error. V is TRBV25-1 and J is TRBJ2-5; D is tentatively TRBD1 or TRBD2 (5 bases each). Germline CDR1 reads MGHDK; CDR2 reads SYGVNS. The CDR3 sequence is 14 residues long. V shed 8 bases and J shed 11 bases, with 24 bases lying between them. The CDR3 reads CASRSEGITYGQYF. The CDR3 DNA follows: TGTGCCAGCCGTTCCGAGGGGATTACCTACGGGCAGTACTTC. Full variable domain (outside the CDR3, taken from reference TRBV25-1 and TRBJ2-5): EADIYQTPRYLVIGTGKKITLECSQTMGHDKMYWYQQDPGMELHLIHYSYGVNSTEKGDLSSESTVSRIRTEHFPLTLESARPSHTSQYLCASRSEGITYGQYFGPGTRLLVL.

The rearrangement links TRBV25-1 to TRBJ2-5; TRBD1 matches at 7 bases. J was trimmed by 6 bases and V by 7 bases; bases with no gene match: 2. Germline V CDR1 and CDR2: MGHDK, SYGVNS. The CDR3 is 11 residues long. This chain's CDR3 is CASTGGKTQYF. Here the CDR3 DNA reads TGTGCCAGCACAGGGGGAAAGACCCAGTACTTC.

The chain uses TRBV4-2 and TRBJ2-3; 7 nucleotides line up with TRBD2. The length of the CDR3 is 16 residues. J lost 4 bases, V lost 5 bases, and 12 bases had no gene match. Germline CDR1 and CDR2: LGHNA and YNFKEQ. Here the CDR3 reads CASSAPGLPPSDTQYF. The DNA for the CDR3 is TGTGCCAGCAGCGCGCCGGGACTACCACCCTCAGATACGCAGTATTTT.

This clonotype was picked up a small number of times. The chain couples TRBV5-1 to TRBJ2-7; 11 bases agree with TRBD2. The length of the CDR3 is 15 residues. The V segment lost 0 bases and the J segment 5 bases; nucleotides outside the gene matches: 4. CDR1 and CDR2 from the germline V gene are SGHRS and YFSETQ. Here the CDR3 reads CASSLGLAGINEQYF. Here the CDR3 DNA reads TGCGCCAGCAGCTTGGGACTAGCGGGAATTAACGAGCAGTACTTC.

This clonotype has a handful of counts. The chain links TRBV29-1 to TRBJ2-7, with unresolved D. This CDR3 comprises 12 residues. V was trimmed by 7 bases and J by 5 bases, leaving 15 bases between them. CDR1 SQVTM and CDR2 ANQGSEA come from the germline V gene. The chain's CDR3 is CSANTGSHEQYF. The CDR3 nucleotides read TGCAGCGCTAATACGGGTTCCCACGAGCAGTACTTC.

The table lists this clonotype with a few counts. The V and J genes are TRBV12-3 or TRBV12-4 and TRBJ2-1, with D unresolved. Trimming took off 3 bases at V and 8 bases at J, with 5 bases between the two ends. The CDR3 is 11 residues long. The CDR3 protein is CASSFPDEQFF. The DNA for the CDR3 is TGTGCCAGCAGTTTTCCCGATGAGCAGTTCTTC.

This clonotype has only a few counts. This chain links TRBV24-1 with TRBJ2-1, with 9 nucleotides matching TRBD2. From germline, CDR1 is KGHDR and CDR2 SFDVKD. The length of the CDR3 is 14 residues. V dropped 5 bases and J dropped 5; count of bases not matched to a gene: 3. CDR3 sequence reads: CATSGLAAHNEQFF. The CDR3 DNA reads TGTGCCACCAGTGGACTAGCGGCCCACAATGAGCAGTTCTTC.

The chain uses TRBV10-2 and TRBJ2-2; the D gene is possibly TRBD1 (6 bases). This CDR3 comprises 18 residues. V was shortened by 8 bases and J by 2 bases, with 24 bases between the two germline ends. CDR1 and CDR2 from the germline V gene are WSHSY and SAAADI. The CDR3 region is CASAGPSSRGANTGELFF. Written as DNA, the CDR3 is TGCGCCAGCGCAGGACCGTCCTCCAGGGGCGCTAACACCGGGGAGCTGTTTTTT.

The chain carries TRBV6-5 and TRBJ2-3; 7 positions agree with TRBD2. Trimming cost V 2 bases and J 2 bases; bases outside gene matches: 13. The CDR3 loop spans 18 amino acids. Germline V gene data show CDR1 as MNHEY and CDR2 as SVGAGI. CDR3 loop: CASSYEGGRGIITDTQYF. The CDR3 nucleotides read TGTGCCAGCAGTTACGAGGGAGGGAGGGGTATAATCACAGATACGCAGTATTTT.

V usage is TRBV21-1 and J usage is TRBJ2-7; TRBD2, the table's D call, lacks a check against the DNA. TRBV21-1 is designated a pseudogene. This CDR3 comprises 14 residues. In nucleotides, the CDR3 is TGTGCCAGCAGCCCCGACGGTAGCGGCTACGAGCAGTACTTC. This encodes CASSPDGSGYEQYF.

The chain has TRBV10-3 and TRBJ2-1; TRBD2 agrees at 7 bases. Germline CDR1 and CDR2: ENHRY and SYGVKD. V lost 3 bases, J lost 10 bases, and 9 bases stayed unmatched. This CDR3 is built from 14 residues. The CDR3 nucleotides are TGTGCCATCAGTGAACGGGGGGAGTCCTACGAGCAGTTCTTC. As protein: CAISERGESYEQFF.

This sequence joins TRBV4-1 and TRBJ1-5; possible D gene TRBD1, 6 bases. The CDR3 length is 16 residues. V was clipped by 3 bases and J by 4 bases, with 16 bases between them. CDR1 is MGHRA, CDR2 YSYEKL, per germline. In nucleotides, the CDR3 is TGCGCCAGCAGCCAGGCCGGGCAAGGGGGAAATCAGCCCCAGCATTTT. It translates to CASSQAGQGGNQPQHF.

The sample holds a few counts of this clonotype. This rearrangement joins TRBV2 to TRBJ2-1, with D perhaps TRBD2 (5 bases). CDR3 length equals 13 residues. Germline V gene data show CDR1 as SNHLY and CDR2 as FYNNEI. V was trimmed by 7 bases and J by 10 bases, leaving 17 bases between them. CDR3 in amino acids: CASTVAATGEQFF. Written as DNA, the CDR3 is TGTGCCAGCACGGTTGCGGCGACGGGGGAGCAGTTCTTC.

The genes are TRBV29-1 and TRBJ2-4; D assignment may be TRBD1 or TRBD2 (5 bases each). The V end lost 4 bases, the J end lost 13 bases, and 14 bases lay between the germline ends. The germline gives CDR1 SQVTM, CDR2 ANQGSEA. This CDR3 region has 11 residues. The CDR3 reads CSVGEGSGQYF. CDR3 in DNA: TGCAGCGTTGGTGAGGGGTCTGGGCAGTACTTC.

This clonotype has just a few counts. J is TRBJ2-3 and V is TRBV27; 9 bases line up with TRBD1. The ends lost 7 bases at V and 3 bases at J; junction bases unmatched: 5. Germline V lookup: CDR1 MNHEY, CDR2 SMNVEV (reference sequence). CDR3 length equals 14 residues. The CDR3 region has the DNA TGTGCCAGCACGGGACAGGGAAGGACAGATACGCAGTATTTT. It encodes CASTGQGRTDTQYF.

The J gene is TRBJ1-5, the V gene TRBV12-3 or TRBV12-4, with 7 nucleotides matching TRBD1. The CDR3 is 15 residues long. V trimming: 6 bases; J trimming: 3 bases; junction bases outside the gene matches: 8. CDR3 sequence (DNA): TGTGCCAGCAGCAGTGACAGGGACGACAATCAGCCCCAGCATTTT. This translates into CASSSDRDDNQPQHF.

This clonotype showed up many times. This rearrangement joins TRBV12-3 or TRBV12-4 to TRBJ1-5; the D is unclear. V dropped 5 bases and J dropped 4 bases, with 9 bases sitting between them. This CDR3 is 13 amino acids long. This chain's CDR3 is CASSLGSNQPQHF. The CDR3 DNA sequence: TGTGCCAGCAGTCTGGGGTCGAATCAGCCCCAGCATTTT.

CDR3 sequence: CASSEPRGSYEQYF. The CDR3 nucleotides read TGTGCCAGCAGTGAACCGCGAGGATCCTACGAGCAGTACTTC. This sequence joins TRBV6-1 and TRBJ2-7; D uncertain. V gave up 2 bases and J gave up 1 base, with 9 bases separating them. The CDR3 spans 14 residues. Germline V gives CDR1 MNHNS, CDR2 SASEGT.